There are a few counts of the clone carrying this T cell receptor (beta chain). Unmatched junction bases numbered 4, after V lost 3 bases and J lost 3 bases. CDR1 is MDHEN, CDR2 SYDVKM, per germline. This CDR3 comprises 14 residues. The data stem from a study of Graves' ophthalmopathy and Graves' hyperthyroidism. The study recruited hyperthyroidism patients aged 18 to 65 who were newly diagnosed, under 2 months' duration. The sequenced template was RNA, covering the TCR beta CDR3 region. The first round was an RT-PCR with HTBI primers, and the second round was a multiplex PCR. One entry per CDR3 protein, called by TCRdb with MiXCR from the multiplex PCR reads. The sample holds around 1,000,000 distinct CDR3 sequences, roughly 35% seen once.

This sequence originates from an adult man with Graves' hyperthyroidism. The material sequenced was peripheral blood or thyroid tissue (not recorded which). The V gene is TRBV28, the J gene TRBJ2-5; 7 bases align to TRBD1. The CDR3 region is CASSLGQQEETQYF. CDR3 bases: TGTGCCAGCAGTTTGGGACAGCAGGAAGAGACCCAGTACTTC.